One and the same sample provided the 32 T cell receptor delta chains below, sequenced in a study of gamma-delta chains in newborns, infants, children. TCRdb reanalysed the reads with CATT. The repertoire holds fewer than 9,500 delta-chain clones, approximately 24% seen once, with 4% to 5.5% in the top ten. The sequencing sample was made of blood. The receptors shown here come from a child who was a newborn, infant or young child, either healthy, febrile or measles-vaccinated (not recorded which).

The rearrangement links TRDV2 to TRDJ1; 12 positions agree with TRDD3. Germline V gene sequence: CDR1 GEAIGNYY, CDR2 EKD. Trimming at V came to 0 bases and at J to 1 base, leaving 8 bases not matched to a gene. The CDR3 is 18 amino acids. This chain's CDR3 is CACDTVAGGYASTDKLIF. CDR3 bases: TGTGCCTGTGACACCGTTGCTGGGGGATACGCGAGCACCGATAAACTCATCTTT.

This clone came up a few times. V and J are TRDV2 and TRDJ3, with 7 bases that match TRDD3. The trim removed 3 bases at V and 3 bases at J, leaving 10 bases unmatched. The germline CDR1 and CDR2 sequences are GEAIGNYY and EKD. The CDR3 spans 18 residues. The CDR3 bases are TGTGCCTGTGACTGGGCTGGGGGTTTCGGCTGGGACACCCGACAGATGTTTTTC. It codes for CACDWAGGFGWDTRQMFF.

The chain recombines TRDV2 with TRDJ1; D is possibly TRDD2 (5 bases). Germline V gives CDR1 GEAIGNYY, CDR2 EKD. The ends were cut back, 3 bases at V and 2 bases at J, with 21 bases in the middle. This CDR3 comprises 17 residues. CDR3 residues: CACDGILVTKETDKLIF. The CDR3 DNA reads TGTGCCTGTGACGGTATCCTAGTTACGAAAGAAACCGATAAACTCATCTTT.

About this clone: One junction end does not reproduce the germline sequence, and a read error may be involved. The chain links TRDV2 to TRDJ1, with D maybe TRDD3 (6 bases). The CDR3 is made up of 15 amino acids. Germline values: CDR1 GEAIGNYY, CDR2 EKD. CDR3 DNA: TGTGCCTGGGACACCGTTGGGGGTCGGGCCGATAAACTCATCTTT. Protein product: CAWDTVGGRADKLIF.

This clone has a handful of counts. The chain couples TRDV2 to TRDJ1; possibly TRDD3 for D (6 bases). Trimming took 2 bases from V and 5 from J, leaving 17 bases between them. Germline V gene data show CDR1 as GEAIGNYY and CDR2 as EKD. This CDR3 is built from 15 residues. CDR3 residues: CACDITGPTRDKLIF. For the CDR3, the DNA is TGTGCCTGTGACATAACTGGGCCCACAAGAGATAAACTCATCTTT.

In this sample, this clone turned up a few times. The chain joins TRDV2 to TRDJ1, with D perhaps matching TRDD2 (6 bases). Trimming removed 3 bases from V and 0 bases from J, with 19 bases in between. Germline V gene lookup returns CDR1 GEAIGNYY and CDR2 EKD. This CDR3 has 17 amino acids. CDR3 loop: CACDSVQAPTHTDKLIF. For the CDR3, the DNA is TGTGCCTGTGACTCCGTCCAGGCTCCTACCCACACCGATAAACTCATCTTT.

This clone counts as medium-sized (0.01 to 0.1%). This sequence joins TRDV2 and TRDJ1; 9 bases fit TRDD3. CDR1 is GEAIGNYY, CDR2 EKD, per germline. The CDR3 is made up of 17 amino acids. Trimming removed 0 bases from V and 0 bases from J; junction bases left unmatched: 7. CDR3 protein: CACDTLGDHLYTDKLIF. The CDR3 DNA follows: TGTGCCTGTGACACCCTGGGGGATCATTTGTACACCGATAAACTCATCTTT.

The chain uses TRDV2 and TRDJ1, with 9 positions matching TRDD3. V dropped 1 base and J dropped 0; count of bases not matched to a gene: 14. This CDR3 contains 19 residues. Per germline, CDR1 GEAIGNYY and CDR2 EKD. The CDR3 DNA is TGTGCCTGTGACACTCTCCTCGCTGGGGGATTCGAGTACACCGATAAACTCATCTTT. Its protein product is CACDTLLAGGFEYTDKLIF.

The V call is TRDV2, the J call TRDJ3, with 13 bases that match TRDD3. V dropped 2 bases and J dropped 0; count of bases not matched to a gene: 3. The length of the CDR3 is 19 residues. Germline lookup yields CDR1 GEAIGNYY and CDR2 EKD. CDR3: CACDILGDTRSWDTRQMFF. CDR3 sequence (DNA): TGTGCCTGTGACATACTGGGGGATACGCGCTCCTGGGACACCCGACAGATGTTTTTC.

The V call is TRDV1, the J call TRDJ1; 11 positions match TRDD3. The germline gives CDR1 TSWWSYY, CDR2 QGS. The CDR3 covers 17 residues. J lost 3 bases, V lost 5 bases, and 11 bases had no gene match. The CDR3 spells CALGTPALWGIPDKLIF. As DNA, the CDR3 is TGTGCTCTTGGGACCCCTGCCCTCTGGGGGATACCCGATAAACTCATCTTT.

This clone turned up a few times. This chain uses TRDV2 with TRDJ1; TRDD3 matches at 7 bases. After removal of 3 bases from V and 2 bases from J, the junction contained 14 bases not matched to a gene. Germline values: CDR1 GEAIGNYY, CDR2 EKD. The CDR3 contains 17 residues. As DNA, the CDR3 is TGTGCCTGTGACCCCGTGGGATTACAGGGGGATACCGATAAACTCATCTTT. Amino acids: CACDPVGLQGDTDKLIF.

Of note for this clone: The junction departs from germline at one end; a sequencing error may be responsible. J is TRDJ1 and V is TRDV2; 9 bases fit TRDD3. The CDR3 covers 14 residues. Germline V gives CDR1 GEAIGNYY, CDR2 EKD. CDR3 DNA: TGTGCCTGTGACACCGTACTGGGGGACGATAAAATCATCTTT. It yields the protein CACDTVLGDDKIIF.

The chain recombines TRDV2 with TRDJ1; possibly TRDD3 for D (6 bases). The CDR3 has 17 residues. With 0 bases removed from V and 0 bases from J, the gap between germline ends came to 16 bases. Germline assignment: CDR1 GEAIGNYY and CDR2 EKD. CDR3 DNA: TGTGCCTGTGACACCTTGGAGGGATGGGGGTACACCGATAAACTCATCTTT. Amino acid sequence: CACDTLEGWGYTDKLIF.

With respect to this clone: A clone one base away is much larger, so this may be a read error. J is TRDJ1 and V is TRDV1; possibly TRDD2 for D (6 bases). The CDR3 has 20 residues. The V and J ends lost 6 bases and 2 bases respectively, with 31 bases between them. Germline lookup yields CDR1 TSWWSYY and CDR2 QGS. CDR3 nucleotides: TGTGCTCTTGGCCCTTCCCAAATTCATATGGTGGATAGCCCTACCGATAAACTCATCTTT. It codes for CALGPSQIHMVDSPTDKLIF.

The sample holds a few counts of this clone. Since a much larger clone is just one base distant, this may be a read error. The rearrangement joins TRDV2 to TRDJ1; 7 bases are a match to TRDD3. The CDR3 consists of 16 residues. Germline lookup yields CDR1 GEAIGNYY and CDR2 EKD. Unmatched junction bases numbered 12, after V lost 6 bases and J lost 0 bases. The CDR3 protein is CACSALGNLYTDKLIF. For the CDR3, the DNA is TGTGCCTGTTCGGCACTGGGGAATTTGTACACCGATAAACTCATCTTT.

This clone showed up just a few times. This chain connects TRDV2 to TRDJ1; 13 nucleotides line up with TRDD3. Germline lookup yields CDR1 GEAIGNYY and CDR2 EKD. The J segment lost 2 bases and the V segment lost 3 bases, leaving 2 bases of the junction unmatched. The CDR3 covers 15 residues. The CDR3 DNA reads TGTGCCTGTGACCAACTGGGGGATACGACCGATAAACTCATCTTT. It translates to CACDQLGDTTDKLIF.

Regarding this clone: The junction and the germline gene differ at one end; a read error may be behind it. The sample holds other DNA sequences that translate to the same CDR3. The V and J genes are TRDV2 and TRDJ1; TRDD3 aligns across 7 bases. The CDR3 runs to 22 residues. The V gene's germline CDR1 is GEAIGNYY and CDR2 EKD. The CDR3 DNA reads as TGTGCCTGTGACAGCCTGTCGCCCCTTACTGGGGCCCCCCGGGGGTACACCGATAAACTCATCTTC. It yields the protein CACDSLSPLTGAPRGYTDKLIF.

This clone was counted between two and nine times. This CDR3 reads CACDVLGRGSDVDKLIF. The DNA for the CDR3 is TGTGCCTGTGACGTCCTCGGCAGGGGGTCGGATGTCGATAAACTCATCTTT. The rearrangement links TRDV2 to TRDJ1, with a weak D call TRDD3 (5 bases). Germline CDR1 GEAIGNYY, CDR2 EKD. CDR3 length: 17 amino acids. V lost 3 bases and J 4 bases, leaving 23 bases between the germline ends.

This clone is deemed medium-sized. The chain combines TRDV3 with TRDJ1; D possibly corresponds to TRDD3 (5 bases). CDR1 is TVYSNPD and CDR2 is GDNSRS in the germline V gene (reference sequence). The CDR3 has 14 amino acids. Trimming pared 3 bases from V and 2 bases from J, leaving 16 bases between. The CDR3: CALGSLPGTDKLIF. The CDR3 DNA follows: TGTGCCTTGGGATCCTTGCCGGGGACCGATAAACTCATCTTT.

This clone is medium-sized in the sample. The J gene is TRDJ1, the V gene TRDV2, with 9 bases matching TRDD3. The CDR3 is made up of 18 amino acids. J lost 2 bases, V lost 3 bases, and 15 bases had no gene match. Germline V CDR1 and CDR2: GEAIGNYY, EKD. The DNA of the CDR3 is TGTGCCTGTGACGAGGTCAATTCTGGGGGATCCGGGACCGATAAACTCATCTTT. This sequence encodes CACDEVNSGGSGTDKLIF.

This clone was detected only a few times. The V gene is TRDV2, the J gene TRDJ3; 8 bases map to TRDD3. Germline CDR1 is GEAIGNYY and CDR2 is EKD. The CDR3 contains 22 residues. The trim removed 0 bases at V and 0 bases at J, leaving 15 bases unmatched. For the CDR3, the DNA is TGTGCCTGTGACACCGCCGGGGTTACTGGGGGGGCTAGCTCCTGGGACACCCGACAGATGTTTTTC. As protein: CACDTAGVTGGASSWDTRQMFF.

There are a few counts of this clone. The junction and the germline gene differ at one end; a read error may be behind it. The chain couples TRDV2 to TRDJ1; D remains ambiguous. Germline loops: CDR1 GEAIGNYY, CDR2 EKD. This CDR3 has 18 residues. The CDR3 sequence: CACDTVSIPPAYTDKPIF. The CDR3, as DNA: TGTGCCTGTGACACCGTCAGTATCCCGCCTGCGTACACCGATAAACCCATCTTT.

Note on this clone: This clone may be a read error of a much larger clone one base away. The J gene is TRDJ1, the V gene TRDV2, with 11 positions matching TRDD3. Per germline, CDR1 GEAIGNYY and CDR2 EKD. The CDR3 length is 21 residues. The DNA of the CDR3 is TGTGCCCGTGACGCCCTGGGGGATACAACTCAACCCCTTCTCTACACCGATAAACTCATCTTT. Its translation: CARDALGDTTQPLLYTDKLIF.

This clone was observed a few times. This may be a read error, as it is one base from a much larger clone. This sequence joins TRDV1 and TRDJ3, with D possibly TRDD3 on 5 matching bases. Looked up from germline, CDR1 is TSWWSYY and CDR2 is QGS. Trimming left V 0 bases short and J 9 bases short, with 30 bases between. The CDR3 runs 22 residues. This CDR3 reads CALGELRKEVSPGVRGTRQMFF. As DNA, the CDR3 is TGTGCTCTTGGGGAACTCCGCAAAGAGGTCAGCCCGGGGGTCCGGGGCACCCGACAGATGTTTTTC.

The table lists this clone with a few counts. This rearrangement joins TRDV2 to TRDJ1; 10 nucleotides align to TRDD3. V dropped 0 bases and J dropped 2; count of bases not matched to a gene: 11. The germline CDR1 and CDR2 sequences are GEAIGNYY and EKD. CDR3 length equals 18 residues. The CDR3, as DNA: TGTGCCTGTGACACCGTGTCTAGTACTGGGGGATGGACCGATAAACTCATCTTT. Amino acid sequence: CACDTVSSTGGWTDKLIF.

The rearrangement joins TRDV2 to TRDJ3; 11 positions match TRDD3. This CDR3 comprises 20 residues. CDR1 and CDR2 from the germline V gene are GEAIGNYY and EKD. Trimming removed 0 bases from V and 1 base from J; junction bases left unmatched: 7. Here the CDR3 reads CACDTVKMGDTSWDTRQMFF. The CDR3 DNA reads TGTGCCTGTGACACCGTTAAAATGGGGGATACGTCCTGGGACACCCGACAGATGTTTTTC.

This chain links TRDV2 with TRDJ1, with 7 nucleotides matching TRDD3. Per the germline V gene, CDR1 is GEAIGNYY and CDR2 is EKD. This CDR3 is built from 16 residues. The ends lost 0 bases at V and 1 base at J; junction bases unmatched: 7. The CDR3 is CACDTVGELLTDKLIF. DNA for the CDR3: TGTGCCTGTGACACCGTGGGGGAGCTTCTCACCGATAAACTCATCTTT.

There are a few counts of this clone. A junction end diverges from the germline sequence, so it may reflect a read error. Other DNA sequences in the sample encode the same CDR3. The chain combines TRDV2 with TRDJ1, with 9 nucleotides matching TRDD3. Germline V gives CDR1 GEAIGNYY, CDR2 EKD. There are 16 residues in the CDR3. The CDR3 here is CACVALGEGDTDKLIF. The CDR3 DNA reads as TGCGCCTGTGTCGCACTGGGGGAAGGAGACACCGATAAACTCATCTTT.

The V and J genes are TRDV2 and TRDJ1; D possibly corresponds to TRDD3 (5 bases). This CDR3 comprises 17 residues. Trimming pared 0 bases from V and 3 bases from J, leaving 19 bases between. Germline lookup yields CDR1 GEAIGNYY and CDR2 EKD. The CDR3 region is CACDTVSGSGEPDKLIF. The CDR3 DNA reads as TGTGCCTGTGACACCGTGTCTGGTAGTGGGGAACCCGATAAACTCATCTTT.

Worth noting for this clone: This could be a read error, since a much larger clone is one nucleotide away. The V call is TRDV2, the J call TRDJ2, with 11 bases that match TRDD3. The CDR3 contains 21 residues. Germline lookup yields CDR1 GEAIGNYY and CDR2 EKD. Trimming removed 2 bases from V and 1 base from J; junction bases left unmatched: 17. The CDR3 DNA is TGTGCCTGTGACAATGTACTGGGGGATAGGAGCTCCCATTTTTTGACAGCACAACTCTTCTTT. Residues: CACDNVLGDRSSHFLTAQLFF.

Concerning this clone itself: One end of the junction fails to match germline, which may point to a read error. The chain is built from TRDV1 and TRDJ1; 7 bases align to TRDD3. The CDR3 runs 21 residues. Germline CDR1 and CDR2: TSWWSYY and QGS. The CDR3 region has the DNA TGTGCTATTGGGGAACATCAGCGAGGAGGCGGGGGGATTCTCCGGCCGGATAAACTCATCTTT. Its protein is CAIGEHQRGGGGILRPDKLIF.

The rearrangement links TRDV2 to TRDJ1; 10 nucleotides match TRDD3. CDR1 and CDR2 (germline): GEAIGNYY, EKD. This CDR3 is built from 18 residues. The V and J ends lost 0 bases and 3 bases, in that order; junction bases with no gene match: 12. CDR3 amino acids: CACDTVMSGGYTADKLIF. The CDR3 region has the DNA TGTGCCTGTGACACCGTTATGAGTGGGGGATACACAGCCGATAAACTCATCTTT.